This note documents a single T cell receptor (beta chain) sequence. The antigen remains undetermined. Healthy HIV-negative adults with no recent acute infections or vaccinations were recruited as donors. CDR1 SGHTA and CDR2 FQGNSA come from the germline V gene. The CDR3 spans 14 residues. With V trimmed by 5 bases and J by 7 bases, 10 bases remained unmatched. The data originate from a study of shared clonotypes between healthy human individuals. General study findings and limits: Estimated richness values were generally larger in naive subsets than in memory subsets. Sampling was confined to blood; repertoires within tissues likely differ.

Deep-level settings were used for running the assay. The method was immunoSEQ multiplex PCR; TCRdb's version includes in-frame clones alone and lacks a portion of them. The sample includes under 1,100,000 clones, 70% to 80% of them seen just once. The sequence was collected from a man between 18 and 35 years old in good health. Some clones in this sample may be carry-over from other donors' samples. The rearrangement links TRBV7-2 to TRBJ2-7; TRBD2 aligns across 8 bases. The sequenced sample was memory CD4+ T cells from PBMCs. Noted subset: CD45RA-negative fraction. The CDR3 DNA reads as TGTGCCAGCAGCGTCTCTGGACTAGCTGGGGAGCAGTACTTC. Protein: CASSVSGLAGEQYF.